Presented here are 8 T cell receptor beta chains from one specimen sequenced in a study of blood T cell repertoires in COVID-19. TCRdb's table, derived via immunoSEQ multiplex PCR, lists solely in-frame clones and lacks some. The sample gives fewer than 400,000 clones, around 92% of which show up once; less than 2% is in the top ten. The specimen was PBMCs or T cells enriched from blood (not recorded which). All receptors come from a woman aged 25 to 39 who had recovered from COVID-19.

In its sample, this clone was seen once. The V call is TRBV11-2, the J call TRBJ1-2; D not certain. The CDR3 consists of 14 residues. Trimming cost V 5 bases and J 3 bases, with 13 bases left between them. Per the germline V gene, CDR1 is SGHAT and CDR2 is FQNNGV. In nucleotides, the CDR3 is TGTGCCAGCAGCCCTAATAGAGAACACTATGGCTACACCTTC. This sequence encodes CASSPNREHYGYTF.

Here the CDR3 reads CASSEARRTGGYEQYF. In DNA form, the CDR3 reads TGTGCCAGCAGTGAAGCACGAAGGACAGGGGGCTACGAGCAGTACTTC. The chain couples TRBV6-1 to TRBJ2-7, with TRBD1 matching over 10 bases. Germline V lookup: CDR1 MNHNS, CDR2 SASEGT. With V trimmed by 0 bases and J by 3 bases, 5 bases remained unmatched. This CDR3 is built from 16 residues.

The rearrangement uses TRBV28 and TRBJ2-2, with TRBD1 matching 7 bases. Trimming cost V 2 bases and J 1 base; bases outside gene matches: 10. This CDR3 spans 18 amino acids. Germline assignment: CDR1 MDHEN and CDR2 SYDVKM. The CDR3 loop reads CASSLPTDRRLNTGELFF. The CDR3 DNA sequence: TGTGCCAGCAGTTTACCGACGGACAGGCGATTGAACACCGGGGAGCTGTTTTTT.

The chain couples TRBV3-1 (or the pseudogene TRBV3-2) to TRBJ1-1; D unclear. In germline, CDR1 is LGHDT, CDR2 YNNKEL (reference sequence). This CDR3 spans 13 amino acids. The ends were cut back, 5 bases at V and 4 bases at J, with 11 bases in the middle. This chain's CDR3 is CASSSYSGTEAFF. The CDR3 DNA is TGTGCCAGCAGCTCCTACTCGGGCACTGAAGCTTTCTTT.

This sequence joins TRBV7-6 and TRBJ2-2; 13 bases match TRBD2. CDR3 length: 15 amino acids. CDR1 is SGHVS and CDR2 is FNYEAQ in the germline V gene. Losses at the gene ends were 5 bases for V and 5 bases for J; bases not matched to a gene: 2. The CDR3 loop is CASSLGLAGTGELFF. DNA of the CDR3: TGTGCCAGCAGCCTGGGACTAGCGGGAACCGGGGAGCTGTTTTTT. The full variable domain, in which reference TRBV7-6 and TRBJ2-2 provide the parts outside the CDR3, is GAGVSQSPRYKVTKRGQDVALRCDPISGHVSLYWYRQALGQGPEFLTYFNYEAQQDKSGLPNDRFSAERPEGSISTLTIQRTEQRDSAMYRCASSLGLAGTGELFFGEGSRLTVL.

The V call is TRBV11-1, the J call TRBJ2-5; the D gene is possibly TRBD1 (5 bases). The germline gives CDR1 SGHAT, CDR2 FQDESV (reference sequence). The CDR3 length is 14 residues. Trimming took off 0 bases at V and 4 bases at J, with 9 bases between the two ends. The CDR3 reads CASSLAGDRETQYF. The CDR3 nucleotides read TGTGCCAGCAGCTTAGCGGGTGACAGAGAGACCCAGTACTTC.

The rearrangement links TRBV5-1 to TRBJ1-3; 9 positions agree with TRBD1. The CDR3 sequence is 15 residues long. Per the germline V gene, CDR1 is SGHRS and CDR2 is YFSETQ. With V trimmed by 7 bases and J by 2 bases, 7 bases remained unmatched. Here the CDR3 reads CASRKQGAAGNTIYF. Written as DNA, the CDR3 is TGCGCCAGCCGAAAACAGGGGGCGGCTGGAAACACCATATATTTT.

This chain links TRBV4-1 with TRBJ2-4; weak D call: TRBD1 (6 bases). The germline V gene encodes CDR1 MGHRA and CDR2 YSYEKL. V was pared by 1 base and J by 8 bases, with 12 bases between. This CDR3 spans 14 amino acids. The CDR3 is CASSQALQGYIQYF. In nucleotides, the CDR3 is TGCGCCAGCAGCCAAGCCCTACAGGGTTACATTCAGTACTTC.